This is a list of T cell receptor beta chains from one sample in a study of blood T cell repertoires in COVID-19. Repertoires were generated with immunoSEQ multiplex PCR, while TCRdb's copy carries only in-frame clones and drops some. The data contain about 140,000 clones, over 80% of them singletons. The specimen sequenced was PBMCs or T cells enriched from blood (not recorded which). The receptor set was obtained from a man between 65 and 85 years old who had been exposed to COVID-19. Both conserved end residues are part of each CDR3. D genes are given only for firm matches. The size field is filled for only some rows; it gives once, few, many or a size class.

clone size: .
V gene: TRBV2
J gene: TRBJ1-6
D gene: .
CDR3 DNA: TGTGCCAGCACCCTTGGGCAGGTCTATAATTCACCCCTCCACTTT
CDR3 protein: CASTLGQVYNSPLHF

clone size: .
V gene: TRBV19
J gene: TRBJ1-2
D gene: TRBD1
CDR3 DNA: TGTGCCAGCCAGGGGGGAAACGGCTACACCTTC
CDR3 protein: CASQGGNGYTF

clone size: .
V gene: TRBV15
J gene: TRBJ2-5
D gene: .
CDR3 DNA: TGTGCCACCAGCCCACAAAGAGCGAGAGAGACCCAGTACTTC
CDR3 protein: CATSPQRARETQYF

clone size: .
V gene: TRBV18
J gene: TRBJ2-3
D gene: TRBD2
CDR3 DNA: TGTGCCAGCTCACCACTGGGGACTAGCGGGGTGAGCACAGATACGCAGTATTTT
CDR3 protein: CASSPLGTSGVSTDTQYF

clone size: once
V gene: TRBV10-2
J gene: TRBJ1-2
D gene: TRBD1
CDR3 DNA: TGCGCCAGCAGGGCGGGACAGAGAACGTATGGCTACACCTTC
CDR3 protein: CASRAGQRTYGYTF

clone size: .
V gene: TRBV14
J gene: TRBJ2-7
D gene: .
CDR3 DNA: TGTGCCAGCAGCCTTCTTGGGGCTAGGATCTACGAGCAGTACTTC
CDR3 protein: CASSLLGARIYEQYF

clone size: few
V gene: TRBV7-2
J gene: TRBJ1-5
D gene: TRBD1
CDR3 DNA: TGTGCCAGCAGCATCGCCGGACAGGCGGGGGGTCAGCCCCAGCATTTT
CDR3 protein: CASSIAGQAGGQPQHF

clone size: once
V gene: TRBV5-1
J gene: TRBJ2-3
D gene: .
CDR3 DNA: TGCGCCAGCAGCACGACTAGTTACCCGCAGTATTTT
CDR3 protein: CASSTTSYPQYF

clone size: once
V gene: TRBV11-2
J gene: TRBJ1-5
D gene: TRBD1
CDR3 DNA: TGTGCCAGCAGCCGGACAGGGGGGAATCAGCCCCAGCATTTT
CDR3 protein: CASSRTGGNQPQHF

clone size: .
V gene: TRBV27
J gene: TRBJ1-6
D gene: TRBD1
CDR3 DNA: TGTGCCAGCAGTTTACTCATTCCGGGACAGGGTTCACCCCTCCACTTT
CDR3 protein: CASSLLIPGQGSPLHF

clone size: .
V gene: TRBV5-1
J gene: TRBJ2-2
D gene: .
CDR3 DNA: TGCGCCAGCAGCTTGGGAGGAGAAGGGCTGTTTTTT
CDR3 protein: CASSLGGEGLFF

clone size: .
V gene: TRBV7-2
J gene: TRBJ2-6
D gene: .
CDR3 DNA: TGTGCCAGCAGCGGCCGCGGGCGGAGCTCTGGGGCCAACGTCCTGACTTTC
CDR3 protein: CASSGRGRSSGANVLTF

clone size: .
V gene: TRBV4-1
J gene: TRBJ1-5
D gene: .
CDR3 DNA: TGCGCCAGCAGCCAAGACCCCTCCTTCGGGCAGCCCCAGCATTTT
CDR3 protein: CASSQDPSFGQPQHF

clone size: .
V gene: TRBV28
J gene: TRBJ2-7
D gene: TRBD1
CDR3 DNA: TGTGCCAGCAGTCTGACAGGGGGCCACCACGAGCAGTACTTC
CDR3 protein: CASSLTGGHHEQYF

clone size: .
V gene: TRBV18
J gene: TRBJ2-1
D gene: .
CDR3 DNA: TGTGCCAGCTCACCAGGTTTCGGAGGGAATAACAATGAGCAGTTCTTC
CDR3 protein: CASSPGFGGNNNEQFF

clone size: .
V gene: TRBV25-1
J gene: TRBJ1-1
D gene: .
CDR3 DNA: TGTGCCAGCAGTGAATGGGGAGCCAAGGCTTTCTTT
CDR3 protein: CASSEWGAKAFF

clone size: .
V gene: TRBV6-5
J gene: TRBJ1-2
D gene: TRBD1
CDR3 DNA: TGTGCCAGCAGCCGGCAGGGGGCAGGAGACTATGGCTACACCTTC
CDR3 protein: CASSRQGAGDYGYTF

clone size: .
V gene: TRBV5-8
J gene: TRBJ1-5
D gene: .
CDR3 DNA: TGTGCCAGCAGCTCGGGGATGTATAGCAATCAGCCCCAGCATTTT
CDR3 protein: CASSSGMYSNQPQHF

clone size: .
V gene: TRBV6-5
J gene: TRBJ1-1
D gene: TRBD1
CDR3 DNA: TGTGCCAGCAGGACAGGGGGGGGTCGGAACACTGAAGCTTTCTTT
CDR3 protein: CASRTGGGRNTEAFF

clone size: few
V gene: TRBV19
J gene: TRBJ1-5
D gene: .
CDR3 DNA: TGTGCCAGTAGTATGACCCCCCCCGGGGATCAGCCCCAGCATTTT
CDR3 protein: CASSMTPPGDQPQHF

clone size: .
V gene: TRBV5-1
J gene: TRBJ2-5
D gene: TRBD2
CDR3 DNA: TGCGCCAGCAGCCGGGGGGGCGCAGAAGAGACCCAGTACTTC
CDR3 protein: CASSRGGAEETQYF

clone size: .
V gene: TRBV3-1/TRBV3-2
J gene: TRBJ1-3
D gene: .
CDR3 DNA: TGTGCCAGCAGCTCTCACTCTGGGCTCTCTGGAAACACCATATATTTT
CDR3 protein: CASSSHSGLSGNTIYF

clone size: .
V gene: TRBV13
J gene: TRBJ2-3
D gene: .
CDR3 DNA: TGTGCCAGCAGCCCTCTTGGCAGCGGGAGCACAGATACGCAGTATTTT
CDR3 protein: CASSPLGSGSTDTQYF

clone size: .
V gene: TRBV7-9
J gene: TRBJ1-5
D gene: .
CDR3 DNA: TGTGCCAGCAGCTCCGGATTGGGGGGTACAAGGAATCAGCCCCAGCATTTT
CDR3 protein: CASSSGLGGTRNQPQHF

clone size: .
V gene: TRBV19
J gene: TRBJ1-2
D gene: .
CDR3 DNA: TGTGCCAGTAAGGAACAGGGAAGGGTGTCAGACTATGGCTACACCTTC
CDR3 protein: CASKEQGRVSDYGYTF

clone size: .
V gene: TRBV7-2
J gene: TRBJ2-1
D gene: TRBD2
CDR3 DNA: TGTGCCAGCAGCCCAGAGGCGGGGGGGCCGAATGAGCAGTTCTTC
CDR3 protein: CASSPEAGGPNEQFF

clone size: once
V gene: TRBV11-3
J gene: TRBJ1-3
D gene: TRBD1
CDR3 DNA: TGTGCCAGCAGCCCAGGACAGGTTTTAAGCTCTGGAAACACCATATATTTT
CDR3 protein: CASSPGQVLSSGNTIYF

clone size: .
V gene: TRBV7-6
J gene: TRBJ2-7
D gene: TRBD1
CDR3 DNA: TGTGCCAGCAGCATGCTGACAGGGAAGGGCTACGAGCAGTACTTC
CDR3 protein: CASSMLTGKGYEQYF

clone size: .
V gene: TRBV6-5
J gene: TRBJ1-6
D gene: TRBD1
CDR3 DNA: TGTGCCAGCAGTTACACGACAGGGTATAGTTCACCCCTCCACTTT
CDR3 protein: CASSYTTGYSSPLHF

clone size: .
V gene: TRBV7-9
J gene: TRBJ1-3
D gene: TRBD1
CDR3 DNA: TGTGCCAGCAGCTTCTCCCGACAGGGGCGGAACACCATATATTTT
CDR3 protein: CASSFSRQGRNTIYF

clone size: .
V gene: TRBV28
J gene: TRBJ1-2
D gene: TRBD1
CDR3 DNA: TGTGCCAGCAGCCAGGGGGCAGGGAACTATGGCTACACCTTC
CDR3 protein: CASSQGAGNYGYTF

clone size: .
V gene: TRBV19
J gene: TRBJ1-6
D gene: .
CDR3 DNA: TGTGCCAGTAGTACCCGCGCCCCGGGAGCAGGTCTCCACTTT
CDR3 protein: CASSTRAPGAGLHF

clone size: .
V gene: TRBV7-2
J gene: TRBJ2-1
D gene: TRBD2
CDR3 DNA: TGTGCCAGCAGCTTATTGGGACTAGCGGGAGGCCAGTTCTTC
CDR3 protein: CASSLLGLAGGQFF

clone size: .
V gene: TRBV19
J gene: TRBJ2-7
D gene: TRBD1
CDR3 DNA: TGTGCCAGTAGTGACCGGGACAGGGGGCCACTCGGATCCTACGAGCAGTACTTC
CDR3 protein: CASSDRDRGPLGSYEQYF

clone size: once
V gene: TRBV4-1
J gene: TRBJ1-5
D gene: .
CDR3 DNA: TGCGCCAGCAGTGTACTGGGGCAGATCGGTCAGCCCCAGCATTTT
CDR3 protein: CASSVLGQIGQPQHF

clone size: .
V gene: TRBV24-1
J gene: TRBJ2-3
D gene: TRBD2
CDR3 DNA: TGTGCCACCAGTGATCATAGCGGGAGGAGCACAGATACGCAGTATTTT
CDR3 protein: CATSDHSGRSTDTQYF

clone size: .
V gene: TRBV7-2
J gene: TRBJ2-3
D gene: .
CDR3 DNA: TGTGCCAGCAGCTTAGCGTTGGTCGGGGCAGATACGCAGTATTTT
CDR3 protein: CASSLALVGADTQYF

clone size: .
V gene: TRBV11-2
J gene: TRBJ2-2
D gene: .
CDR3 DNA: TGTGCCAGCAGCCTGGGAGAGGTCGGGGAGCTGTTTTTT
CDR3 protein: CASSLGEVGELFF

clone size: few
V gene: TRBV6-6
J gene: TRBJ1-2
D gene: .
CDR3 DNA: TGTGCCAGCAGGCTACAGGGCTCTAATCTCTATGGCTACACCTTC
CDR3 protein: CASRLQGSNLYGYTF

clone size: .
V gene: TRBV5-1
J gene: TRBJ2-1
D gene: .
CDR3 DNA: TGCGCCAGCAGCGGCCGGACAGCGGGACTGGGGGATGAGCAGTTCTTC
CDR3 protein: CASSGRTAGLGDEQFF